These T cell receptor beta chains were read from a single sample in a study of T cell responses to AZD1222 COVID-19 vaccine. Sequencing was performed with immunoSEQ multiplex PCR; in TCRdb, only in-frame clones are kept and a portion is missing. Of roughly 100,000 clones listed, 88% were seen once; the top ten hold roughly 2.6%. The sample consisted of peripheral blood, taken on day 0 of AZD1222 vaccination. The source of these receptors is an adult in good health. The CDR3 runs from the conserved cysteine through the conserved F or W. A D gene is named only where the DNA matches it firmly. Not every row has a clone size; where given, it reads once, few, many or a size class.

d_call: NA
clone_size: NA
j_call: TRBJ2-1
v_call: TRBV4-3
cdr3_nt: TGCGCCAGCAGCCAAGATGGTTTCCCAGGGGGGGACAATGAGCAGTTCTTC
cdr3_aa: CASSQDGFPGGDNEQFF

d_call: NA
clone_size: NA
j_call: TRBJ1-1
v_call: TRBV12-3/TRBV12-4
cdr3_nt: TGTGCCAGCAGTTTCAATCAAGAGGGTTTCTTT
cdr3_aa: CASSFNQEGFF

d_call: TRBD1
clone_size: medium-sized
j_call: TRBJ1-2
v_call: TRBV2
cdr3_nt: TGTGCCAGCAGTGTAGGGACAGGGGCACGATATGGCTACACCTTC
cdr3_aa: CASSVGTGARYGYTF

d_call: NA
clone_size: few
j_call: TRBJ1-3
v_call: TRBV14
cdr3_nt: TGTGCCAGCAGCTTGCGGGCGCGAGGGGGAAACACCATATATTTT
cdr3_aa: CASSLRARGGNTIYF

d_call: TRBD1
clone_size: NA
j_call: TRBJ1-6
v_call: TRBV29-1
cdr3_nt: TGCAGCGTAGGACAGGGCGGGAATTCACCCCTCCACTTT
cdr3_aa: CSVGQGGNSPLHF

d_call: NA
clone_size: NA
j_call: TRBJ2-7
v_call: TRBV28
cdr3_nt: TGTGCCAGCAGTTCCCCCGCTGACAGGGAGGGCCACTACGAGCAGTACTTC
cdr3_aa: CASSSPADREGHYEQYF

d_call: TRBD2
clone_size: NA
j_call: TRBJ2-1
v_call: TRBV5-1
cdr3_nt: TGCGCCAGCAGCCCGAAGACTAGCGGGGACTCCTACAATGAGCAGTTCTTC
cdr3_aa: CASSPKTSGDSYNEQFF

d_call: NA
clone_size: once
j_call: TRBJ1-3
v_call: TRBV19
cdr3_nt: TGTGCCAGTAGTATTGGGGGTTTCAACACCATATATTTT
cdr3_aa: CASSIGGFNTIYF

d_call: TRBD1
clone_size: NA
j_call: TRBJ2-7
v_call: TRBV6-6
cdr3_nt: TGTGCCAGCGGGAGCCGACAGGGCTACGAGCAGTACTTC
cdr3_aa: CASGSRQGYEQYF

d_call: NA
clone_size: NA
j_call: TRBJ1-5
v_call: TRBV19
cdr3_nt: TGTGCCAGTAGTGCATTTTATAGCAATCAGCCCCAGCATTTT
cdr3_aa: CASSAFYSNQPQHF

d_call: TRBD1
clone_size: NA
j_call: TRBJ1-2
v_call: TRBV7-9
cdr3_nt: TGTGCCAGCAGCGTCCGGGACAGGGGAGACTATGGCTACACCTTC
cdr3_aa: CASSVRDRGDYGYTF

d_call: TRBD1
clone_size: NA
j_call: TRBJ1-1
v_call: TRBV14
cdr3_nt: TGTGCCAGCAGCCCTGGACAGGGAGAGAGAGCTTTCTTT
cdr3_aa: CASSPGQGERAFF

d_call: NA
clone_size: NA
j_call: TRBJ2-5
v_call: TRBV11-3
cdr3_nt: TGTGCCAGCAGCCCCCGAGAGGAGACCCAGTACTTC
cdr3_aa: CASSPREETQYF

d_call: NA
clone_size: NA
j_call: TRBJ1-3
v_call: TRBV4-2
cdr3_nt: TGTGCCAGCAGCCTTATCCTTATCTTTCCCGGAAACACCATATATTTT
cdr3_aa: CASSLILIFPGNTIYF

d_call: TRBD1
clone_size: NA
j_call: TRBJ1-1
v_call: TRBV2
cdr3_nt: TGTGCCAGCAGGGGACAGGGATGGGACACTGAAGCTTTCTTT
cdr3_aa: CASRGQGWDTEAFF

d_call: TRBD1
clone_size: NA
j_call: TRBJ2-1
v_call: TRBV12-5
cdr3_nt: TGTGCTAGTGGTTTGGGACAGGGTCCTCTCTTC
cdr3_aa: CASGLGQGPLF

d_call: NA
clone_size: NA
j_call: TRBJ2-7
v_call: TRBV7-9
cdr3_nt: TGTGCCAGCATCCCTAGCTTCGGGCCAAGGTACGAGCAGTACTTC
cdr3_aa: CASIPSFGPRYEQYF

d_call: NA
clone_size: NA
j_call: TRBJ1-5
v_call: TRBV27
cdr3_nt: TGTGCCAGCAGTTTATTTCAATCCACAAATCAGCCCCAGCATTTT
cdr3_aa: CASSLFQSTNQPQHF

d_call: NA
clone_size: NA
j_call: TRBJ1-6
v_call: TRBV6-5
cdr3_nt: TGTGCCAGCAGTTACCCACCGGTGGGATCACCCCTCCACTTT
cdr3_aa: CASSYPPVGSPLHF

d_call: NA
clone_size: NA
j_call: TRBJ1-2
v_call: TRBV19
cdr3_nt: TGTGCCAGTAGTATAGTTGGCAGTACCTACTATGGCTACACCTTC
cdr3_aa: CASSIVGSTYYGYTF

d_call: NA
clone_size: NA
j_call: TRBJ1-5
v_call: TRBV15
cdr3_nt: TGTGCCACCAGCAGAGATTTAGGGGTCGGCCAGCCCCAGCATTTT
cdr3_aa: CATSRDLGVGQPQHF

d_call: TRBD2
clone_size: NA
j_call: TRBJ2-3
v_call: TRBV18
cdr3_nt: TGTGCCAGCTCACCACTTGGACTAGCGGGAGCAAGAGATACGCAGTATTTT
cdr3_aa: CASSPLGLAGARDTQYF

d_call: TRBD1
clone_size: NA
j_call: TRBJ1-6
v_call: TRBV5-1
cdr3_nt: TGCGCCAGCAGCAACCCGACAGGGGGCGGAAATAATTCACCCCTCCACTTT
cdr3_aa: CASSNPTGGGNNSPLHF

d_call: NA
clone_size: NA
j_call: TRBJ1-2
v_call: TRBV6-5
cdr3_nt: TGTGCCAGCAGTTACTCTCCAGGGACCTCGGGCTACACCTTC
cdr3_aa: CASSYSPGTSGYTF

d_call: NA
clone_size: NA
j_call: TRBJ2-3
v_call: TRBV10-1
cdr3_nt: TGCGCCAGCAGTGAGCTAAGCACAGATACGCAGTATTTT
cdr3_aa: CASSELSTDTQYF

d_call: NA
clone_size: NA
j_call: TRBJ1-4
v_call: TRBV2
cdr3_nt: TGTGCCAGCAGTGGTCCAGGGGAAACTAATGAAAAACTGTTTTTT
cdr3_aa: CASSGPGETNEKLFF

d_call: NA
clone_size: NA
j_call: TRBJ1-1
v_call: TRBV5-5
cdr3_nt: TGTGCCAGCAGCTTGGACATGAACACTGAAGCTTTCTTT
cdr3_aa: CASSLDMNTEAFF

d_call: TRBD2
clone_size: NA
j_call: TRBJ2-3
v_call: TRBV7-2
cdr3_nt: TGTGCCAGCAGCTCGACCGGGACTAGCGGGGGGGCAGGAGATACGCAGTATTTT
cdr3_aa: CASSSTGTSGGAGDTQYF

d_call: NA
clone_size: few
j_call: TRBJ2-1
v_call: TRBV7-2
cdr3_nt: TGTGCCAGCAGCTTAATACTCACCACAAGCTCCTACAATGAGCAGTTCTTC
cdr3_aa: CASSLILTTSSYNEQFF

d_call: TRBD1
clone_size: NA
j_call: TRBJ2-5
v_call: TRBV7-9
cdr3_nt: TGTGCCAGCGAAAATACAGGGGGTCAAGAGACCCAGTACTTC
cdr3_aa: CASENTGGQETQYF

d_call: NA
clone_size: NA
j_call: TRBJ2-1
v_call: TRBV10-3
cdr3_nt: TGTGCCATCAGTGAGTCGGGGGGGCCCTACAATGAGCAGTTCTTC
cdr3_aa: CAISESGGPYNEQFF

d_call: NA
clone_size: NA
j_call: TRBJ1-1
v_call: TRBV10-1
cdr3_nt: TGCGCCAGCAGTGATGGTGCGGGGAACACTGAAGCTTTCTTT
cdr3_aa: CASSDGAGNTEAFF

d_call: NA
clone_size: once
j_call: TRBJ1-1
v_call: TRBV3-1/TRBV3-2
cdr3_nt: TGTGCCAGCAGCCGGCGGGGCTCTGGGGGGGCTGAAGCTTTCTTT
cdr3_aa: CASSRRGSGGAEAFF

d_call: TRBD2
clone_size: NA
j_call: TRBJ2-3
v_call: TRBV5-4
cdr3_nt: TGTGCCAGCAGCACACGACTAGCGGGAACAGATACGCAGTATTTT
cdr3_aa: CASSTRLAGTDTQYF

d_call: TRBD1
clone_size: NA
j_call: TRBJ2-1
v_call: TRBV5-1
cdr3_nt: TGCGCCAGCAGCCTCGGAACAGGGGTCGGCAATGAGCAGTTCTTC
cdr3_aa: CASSLGTGVGNEQFF

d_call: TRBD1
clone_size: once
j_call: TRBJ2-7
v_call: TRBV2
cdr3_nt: TGTGCCAGCAGATGGACAGGGTTCGAGCAGTACTTC
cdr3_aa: CASRWTGFEQYF

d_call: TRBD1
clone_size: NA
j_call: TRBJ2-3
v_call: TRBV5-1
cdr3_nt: TGCGCCAGCAGCGGGGGGACAGGGTCAATCACAGATACGCAGTATTTT
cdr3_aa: CASSGGTGSITDTQYF

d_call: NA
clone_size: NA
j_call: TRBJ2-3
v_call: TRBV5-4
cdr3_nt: TGTGCCAGCAGCTTGGCCGGCATTTCAACAGATACGCAGTATTTT
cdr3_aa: CASSLAGISTDTQYF

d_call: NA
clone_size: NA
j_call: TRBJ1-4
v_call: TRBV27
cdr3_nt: TGTGCCAGCCAGTCGCGGAGGGATGAAAAACTGTTTTTT
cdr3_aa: CASQSRRDEKLFF

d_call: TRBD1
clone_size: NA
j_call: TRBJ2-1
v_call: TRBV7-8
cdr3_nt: TGTGCCAGCAGCTCGGAACGAAAGACAGGGTTGCAGTTCTTC
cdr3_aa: CASSSERKTGLQFF

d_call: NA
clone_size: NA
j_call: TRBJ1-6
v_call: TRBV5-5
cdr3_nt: TGTGCCAGCAGCTTGCCCTTGGGGCAGGGCTATTCACCCCTCCACTTT
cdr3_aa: CASSLPLGQGYSPLHF

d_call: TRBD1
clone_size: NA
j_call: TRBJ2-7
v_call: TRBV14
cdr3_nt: TGTGCCAGCAGCCAATCGGGACAGGGCTACGAGCAGTACTTC
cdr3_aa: CASSQSGQGYEQYF

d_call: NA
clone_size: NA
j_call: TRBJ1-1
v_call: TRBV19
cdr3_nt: TGTGCCAGTAGTATTGAATGGAACACTGAAGCTTTCTTT
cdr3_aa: CASSIEWNTEAFF

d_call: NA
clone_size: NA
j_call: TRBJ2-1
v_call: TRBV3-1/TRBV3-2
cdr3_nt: TGTGCCAGCAGCCAAAGGGACTTAAATGAGCAGTTCTTC
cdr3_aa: CASSQRDLNEQFF

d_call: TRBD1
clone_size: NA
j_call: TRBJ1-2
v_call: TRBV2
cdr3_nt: TGTGCCAGCAGTGATTCTACAGGGGGCGCGTTTAAGGGCTACACCTTC
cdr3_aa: CASSDSTGGAFKGYTF

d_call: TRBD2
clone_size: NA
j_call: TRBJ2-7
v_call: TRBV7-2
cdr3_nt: TGTGCCAGCAGCCCTAGCGGGCTGAACTACGAGCAGTACTTC
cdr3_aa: CASSPSGLNYEQYF

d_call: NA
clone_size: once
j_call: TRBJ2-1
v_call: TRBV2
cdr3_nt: TGTGCCAGCAGTGTCCGCCTGGCTGGTGAGCAGTTCTTC
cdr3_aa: CASSVRLAGEQFF

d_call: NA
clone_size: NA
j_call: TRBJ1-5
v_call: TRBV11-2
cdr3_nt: TGTGCCAGCAGTCATCCTAATCAGCCCCAGCATTTT
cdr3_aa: CASSHPNQPQHF

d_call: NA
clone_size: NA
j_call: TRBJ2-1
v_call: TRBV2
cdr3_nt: TGTGCCAGCAGTGCGGGACCGAGGTGGAATGAGCAGTTCTTC
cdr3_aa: CASSAGPRWNEQFF

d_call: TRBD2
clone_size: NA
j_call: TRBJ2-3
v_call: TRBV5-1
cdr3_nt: TGCGCCAGCAGCTTGGCCGGTACTAGCGGGCGCACAGATACGCAGTATTTT
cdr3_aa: CASSLAGTSGRTDTQYF

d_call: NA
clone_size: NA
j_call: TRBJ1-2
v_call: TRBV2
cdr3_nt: TGTGCCAGCAGTGGGGGGGAGCTAGGAGGCTACACCTTC
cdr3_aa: CASSGGELGGYTF

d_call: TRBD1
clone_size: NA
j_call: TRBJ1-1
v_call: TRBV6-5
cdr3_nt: TGTGCCAGCAGTTACTCACCAGACAGGGCCACTGAAGCTTTCTTT
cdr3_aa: CASSYSPDRATEAFF

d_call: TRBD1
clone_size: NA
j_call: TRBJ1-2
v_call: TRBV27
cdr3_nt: TGTGCCAGCAGTCGCTACAGGGGGCGCTTGAATGGCTACACCTTC
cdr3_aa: CASSRYRGRLNGYTF

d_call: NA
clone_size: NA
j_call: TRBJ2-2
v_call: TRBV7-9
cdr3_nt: TGTGCCAGCAGCTTTTCAAGCGATAACACCGGGGAGCTGTTTTTT
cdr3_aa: CASSFSSDNTGELFF

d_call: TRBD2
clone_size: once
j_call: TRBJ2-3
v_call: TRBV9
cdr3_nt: TGTGCCAGCAGCGCCCTCGGGGGACTAGCGGGGACAGATACGCAGTATTTT
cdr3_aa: CASSALGGLAGTDTQYF

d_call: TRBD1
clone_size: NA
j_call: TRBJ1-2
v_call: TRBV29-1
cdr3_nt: TGCAGCGTTGGCCACAGGGGAACTAACTATGGCTACACCTTC
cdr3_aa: CSVGHRGTNYGYTF

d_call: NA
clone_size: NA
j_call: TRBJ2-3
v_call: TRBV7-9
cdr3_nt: TGTGCCAGCAGCTTAAGCACAGATACGCAGTATTTT
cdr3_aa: CASSLSTDTQYF

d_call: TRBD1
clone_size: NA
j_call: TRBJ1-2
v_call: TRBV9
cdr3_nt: TGTGCCAGCAGGAGGCCGGGACAGGGGCGCAGCTACACCTTC
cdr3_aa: CASRRPGQGRSYTF